The 8 T cell receptor beta chains listed next were all sequenced from one sample in a study of T cell repertoires in cytomegalovirus infection. TCRdb called the reads again in MiXCR, with one record for every CDR3 protein. Of roughly 140,000 distinct CDR3 sequences listed, about 20% are singletons. Sequencing used PBMCs. All receptors derive from a human donor in good health (CMV status not recorded). Some clones in this sample may be carry-over from other donors' samples.

This clonotype appeared many times. The chain links TRBV28 to TRBJ2-5; 7 nucleotides line up with TRBD1. The CDR3 extends over 15 amino acids. Losses at the gene ends were 2 bases for V and 1 base for J; bases not matched to a gene: 4. Looked up from germline, CDR1 is MDHEN and CDR2 is SYDVKM. This CDR3 is CASSLPRDSQETQYF. CDR3 DNA: TGTGCCAGCAGTTTACCCCGGGACAGCCAAGAGACCCAGTACTTC.

J is TRBJ1-1 and V is TRBV7-6; 8 nucleotides line up with TRBD1. Germline V CDR1 and CDR2: SGHVS, FNYEAQ. The V segment lost 4 bases and the J segment 4 bases; nucleotides outside the gene matches: 5. This CDR3 comprises 14 residues. The DNA for the CDR3 is TGTGCCAGCAGCTCAACAACAGGGGGCACTGAAGCTTTCTTT. This sequence encodes CASSSTTGGTEAFF.

This chain links TRBV4-1 with TRBJ1-4, with D hard to call. This CDR3 spans 18 amino acids. CDR1 is MGHRA and CDR2 is YSYEKL in the germline V gene. V was shortened by 1 base and J by 5 bases, with 20 bases between the two germline ends. CDR3 protein: CASSQADDPAVPNEKLFF. The CDR3 DNA follows: TGCGCCAGCAGCCAAGCTGACGACCCTGCGGTCCCGAATGAAAAACTGTTTTTT.

This clonotype was observed a few times. The V and J genes are TRBV20-1 and TRBJ2-4; the match to TRBD1 covers 8 bases. CDR1 and CDR2 (germline): DFQATT, SNEGSKA (reference sequence). V gave up 4 bases and J gave up 0 bases; unmatched junction bases: 2. The CDR3 contains 14 residues. In DNA, the CDR3 is TGCAGTGCTACACAGGGGGTAGCCAAAAACATTCAGTACTTC. It specifies CSATQGVAKNIQYF.

This clonotype appeared a few times. The chain joins TRBV2 to TRBJ1-5, with D possibly TRBD1 on 5 matching bases. Trimming shortened V by 4 bases and J by 1 base, and 5 bases separated the two germline ends. Germline V gene sequence: CDR1 SNHLY, CDR2 FYNNEI. The CDR3 extends over 13 amino acids. The CDR3 reads CASSGDSNQPQHF. CDR3 DNA: TGTGCCAGCAGTGGGGACAGCAATCAGCCCCAGCATTTT.

V usage is TRBV5-1 and J usage is TRBJ1-1, with 8 bases fitting TRBD1. The CDR3 is 14 amino acids. Trimming at V came to 4 bases and at J to 1 base, leaving 3 bases not matched to a gene. CDR1 and CDR2 from the germline V gene are SGHRS and YFSETQ. The CDR3: CASSPQGGNTEAFF. The CDR3 DNA reads TGCGCCAGCAGCCCACAGGGGGGGAACACTGAAGCTTTCTTT.

The chain employs TRBV12-3 or TRBV12-4 and TRBJ1-1; 7 bases are shared with TRBD1. The CDR3 contains 15 residues. The trim removed 0 bases at V and 6 bases at J, leaving 7 bases unmatched. CDR3 region: CASSLAGTATPEAFF. The CDR3 coding sequence is TGTGCCAGCAGTTTAGCGGGGACAGCCACACCTGAAGCTTTCTTT.

This clonotype showed up many times. The chain is built from TRBV7-9 and TRBJ1-5, with D hard to call. V was trimmed by 3 bases and J by 4 bases, leaving 10 bases between them. The germline CDR1 and CDR2 sequences are SEHNR and FQNEAQ (reference sequence). The CDR3 loop spans 14 amino acids. The DNA for the CDR3 is TGTGCCAGCAGCTTTAATTGGGAAAATCAGCCCCAGCATTTT. Protein product: CASSFNWENQPQHF.